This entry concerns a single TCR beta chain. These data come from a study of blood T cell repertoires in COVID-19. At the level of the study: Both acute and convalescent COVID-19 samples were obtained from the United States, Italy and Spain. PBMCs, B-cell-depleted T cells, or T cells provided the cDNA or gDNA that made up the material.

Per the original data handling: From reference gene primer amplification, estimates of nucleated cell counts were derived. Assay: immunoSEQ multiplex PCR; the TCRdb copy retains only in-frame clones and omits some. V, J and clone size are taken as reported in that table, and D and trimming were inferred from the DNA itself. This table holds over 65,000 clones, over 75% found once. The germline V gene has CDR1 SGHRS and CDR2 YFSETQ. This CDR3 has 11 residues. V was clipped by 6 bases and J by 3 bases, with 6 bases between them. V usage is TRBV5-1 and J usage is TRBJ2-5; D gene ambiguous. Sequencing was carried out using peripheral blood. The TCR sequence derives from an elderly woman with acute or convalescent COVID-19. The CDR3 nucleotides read TGCGCCAGCAAAATCGAAGAGACCCAGTACTTC. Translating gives CASKIEETQYF.